The 26 T cell receptor beta chains below come from one sample, sequenced in a study of CD4 T cells in relation to SARS-CoV-2 and coronaviruses. For these receptors, no antigen is known. Before the COVID-19 pandemic, during about 2010-2018, CD4+ T cells were taken from unexposed donors. After more than eight days of culture, CD4+ T cells were isolated. Only in-frame clones appear in the TCRdb table, and some are missing; sequencing was by immunoSEQ multiplex PCR. The sample has about 26,000 clones, roughly 66% seen once. Input material: CD4+ T cells from PBMCs, cultured in vitro. These receptor sequences come from a human donor in good health.

This rearrangement joins TRBV5-1 to TRBJ2-5, with 8 positions matching TRBD2. Germline V gene data show CDR1 as SGHRS and CDR2 as YFSETQ. Trimming cost V 0 bases and J 3 bases; bases outside gene matches: 7. The CDR3 has 16 residues. CDR3 residues: CASSLGVGGRKETQYF. The CDR3 bases are TGCGCCAGCAGCTTGGGTGTCGGCGGGAGGAAAGAGACCCAGTACTTC.

This chain links TRBV6-1 with TRBJ2-1, with 11 bases lining up with TRBD1. CDR3 size: 18 residues. J was trimmed by 5 bases and V by 2 bases; bases with no gene match: 11. Germline V gene data show CDR1 as MNHNS and CDR2 as SASEGT. The CDR3 is CASSEYFPGTGGNNEQFF. CDR3 nucleotide sequence: TGTGCCAGCAGTGAATATTTCCCCGGGACAGGGGGAAACAATGAGCAGTTCTTC.

V and J are TRBV6-5 and TRBJ1-1; no clear D. Germline V gives CDR1 MNHEY, CDR2 SVGAGI. Trimming took off 3 bases at V and 0 bases at J, with 14 bases between the two ends. The CDR3 loop spans 16 amino acids. This CDR3 reads CASSYQGHRMNTEAFF. In DNA, the CDR3 is TGTGCCAGCAGTTATCAAGGGCATCGAATGAACACTGAAGCTTTCTTT.

The V gene is TRBV5-1, the J gene TRBJ1-2; 8 bases fit TRBD1. The CDR3 is made up of 15 amino acids. The junction had 8 bases not matched to a gene; V was cut back by 4 bases and J by 3 bases. CDR1 SGHRS and CDR2 YFSETQ come from the germline V gene. The CDR3 reads CASSPTGEEDYGYTF. The CDR3 DNA sequence: TGCGCCAGCAGCCCGACAGGGGAAGAGGACTATGGCTACACCTTC.

There are a few counts of this clone. The V and J genes are TRBV6-2 or TRBV6-3 and TRBJ1-4; D uncertain. This CDR3 comprises 16 residues. Per the germline V gene, CDR1 is MNHEY and CDR2 is SVGEGT. Trimming took 5 bases from V and 0 from J, leaving 13 bases between them. CDR3 sequence reads: CASSTSINPTNEKLFF. In DNA, the CDR3 is TGTGCCAGCAGTACTTCAATCAATCCAACTAATGAAAAACTGTTTTTT.

The genes are TRBV2 and TRBJ2-6; TRBD1 matches 11 bases. The germline CDR1 and CDR2 sequences are SNHLY and FYNNEI. J was trimmed by 2 bases and V by 8 bases; bases with no gene match: 11. This CDR3 spans 18 amino acids. CDR3 DNA: TGTGCCAGCGGGGACCGGGACAGGGGGTTCACTGGGGCCAACGTCCTGACTTTC. This encodes CASGDRDRGFTGANVLTF. Complete variable domain (other parts from reference TRBV2 and TRBJ2-6): EPEVTQTPSHQVTQMGQEVILRCVPISNHLYFYWYRQILGQKVEFLVSFYNNEISEKSEIFDDQFSVERPDGSNFTLKIRSTKLEDSAMYFCASGDRDRGFTGANVLTFGAGSRLTVL.

This chain connects TRBV11-2 to TRBJ1-1; D not resolved. The CDR3 contains 14 residues. Germline loops: CDR1 SGHAT, CDR2 FQNNGV. V was cut by 5 bases and J by 1 base, with 11 bases left in between. CDR3 nucleotides: TGTGCCAGCAGCCGAGGTATAGGGAACACTGAAGCTTTCTTT. Protein: CASSRGIGNTEAFF.

The genes are TRBV6-5 and TRBJ1-2; D call uncertain. The CDR3 spans 15 residues. Trimming removed 5 bases at V and 1 base at J, with 14 bases between. Looked up from germline, CDR1 is MNHEY and CDR2 is SVGAGI. CDR3 protein: CASSRYTDSNYGYTF. The DNA for the CDR3 is TGTGCCAGCAGTAGGTACACCGATAGTAACTATGGCTACACCTTC.

CDR3 sequence reads: CAISDQGRTGELFF. In DNA, the CDR3 is TGTGCCATCAGTGACCAGGGACGAACCGGGGAGCTGTTTTTT. The chain recombines TRBV10-3 with TRBJ2-2; possibly TRBD1 or TRBD2 for D (5 bases each). The CDR3 is 14 amino acids. Germline values: CDR1 ENHRY, CDR2 SYGVKD. V was cut by 3 bases and J by 5 bases, with 10 bases left in between.

V gene TRBV3-1 (or the pseudogene TRBV3-2) combines with J gene TRBJ2-1, with a weak D call TRBD2 (6 bases). In germline, CDR1 is LGHDT, CDR2 YNNKEL (reference sequence). Trimming took off 0 bases at V and 1 base at J, with 10 bases between the two ends. CDR3 length equals 16 residues. The chain's CDR3 is CASSQEYAGSYNEQFF. The CDR3 region has the DNA TGTGCCAGCAGCCAAGAATACGCGGGATCCTACAATGAGCAGTTCTTC.

In DNA form, the CDR3 reads TGTGCCAGCAGTTCGACTAGAGGCACTGAAGCTTTCTTT. Its translation is CASSSTRGTEAFF. The genes are TRBV12-3 or TRBV12-4 and TRBJ1-1; D gene unclear. The CDR3 loop spans 13 amino acids. The V and J ends lost 4 bases and 4 bases respectively, with 10 bases between them.

The CDR3 is CASSLGSSLFGETQYF. CDR3 nucleotide sequence: TGTGCCAGCAGCTTGGGTAGCAGCCTTTTTGGGGAGACCCAGTACTTC. The V and J genes are TRBV7-6 and TRBJ2-5; D unresolved. V shed 3 bases and J shed 5 bases, with 19 bases lying between them. CDR1 is SGHVS and CDR2 is FNYEAQ in the germline V gene. This CDR3 comprises 16 residues.

Notes on this clone: An end of the junction does not agree with germline; a read error may underlie this. The V call is TRBV5-6, the J call TRBJ1-1; 12 bases line up with TRBD1. Germline V gives CDR1 SGHDT, CDR2 YYEEEE. The CDR3 totals 15 residues. Written as DNA, the CDR3 is TGTGCCAGCAGTTTCACCGGGACAGGGGGCACTAAAGCTTTCTTT. This sequence encodes CASSFTGTGGTKAFF.

The table lists this clone with a few counts. The chain carries TRBV30 and TRBJ2-2; D gene unclear. CDR3 length: 15 amino acids. Germline CDR1 and CDR2: GTSNPN and SVGIG (reference sequence). V lost 0 bases to trimming and J lost 6 bases, with 14 bases between them. In DNA form, the CDR3 reads TGTGCCTGGAGTGTAGTACGGGCACTGGCCGGGGAGCTGTTTTTT. It codes for CAWSVVRALAGELFF.

The chain recombines TRBV19 with TRBJ2-6, with D perhaps assigned TRBD1 or TRBD2 (5 bases each). The ends were cut back, 3 bases at V and 0 bases at J, with 12 bases in the middle. The CDR3 is 17 residues long. CDR1 and CDR2 (germline): LNHDA, SQIVND (reference sequence). This CDR3 reads CASSMPGSPSGANVLTF. The CDR3 DNA is TGTGCCAGTAGTATGCCAGGGAGCCCCTCTGGGGCCAACGTCCTGACTTTC.

This chain uses TRBV24-1 with TRBJ2-2; D is uncertain. CDR1 and CDR2 (germline): KGHDR, SFDVKD. There are 11 residues in the CDR3. The V end was cut by 4 bases, the J end by 8 bases, with 4 bases between. The CDR3 sequence is CATSDRGELFF. The CDR3 DNA sequence: TGTGCCACCAGTGACCGGGGGGAGCTGTTTTTT.

This clone was observed a single time. This rearrangement joins TRBV12-2 to TRBJ1-5; no DNA check was done on the table's D call, TRBD1. TRBV12-2 is designated a pseudogene. CDR3 length: 17 amino acids. The CDR3 coding sequence is TGTGCAAGTCGCTTAGCGATCTTAAACAGGGGGCCACAGCCCCAGCATTTT. Protein sequence: CASRLAILNRGPQPQHF.

The CDR3 loop is CASKQQENTEAFF. The DNA for the CDR3 is TGTGCCAGCAAACAACAGGAAAACACTGAAGCTTTCTTT. V usage is TRBV7-2 and J usage is TRBJ1-1; a possible D gene is TRBD1 (5 bases). This CDR3 has 13 amino acids. Per the germline V gene, CDR1 is SGHTA and CDR2 is FQGNSA. Trimming shortened V by 7 bases and J by 2 bases, and 11 bases separated the two germline ends.

The rearrangement links TRBV2 to TRBJ1-1; D possibly corresponds to TRBD1 (6 bases). The CDR3 contains 12 residues. Germline V CDR1 and CDR2: SNHLY, FYNNEI. Trimming left V 11 bases short and J 2 bases short, with 12 bases between. CDR3 sequence: CAGGGGNTEAFF. CDR3 nucleotides: TGTGCCGGGGGAGGGGGAAACACTGAAGCTTTCTTT.

V is TRBV12-2 and J is TRBJ1-5; the D call of TRBD1 is as the table states it, not checked on the DNA. TRBV12-2 is tagged as a pseudogene. CDR3 length: 18 residues. The CDR3 sequence: CASRLAGAGKDSNQPQHF. DNA for the CDR3: TGTGCAAGTCGCTTAGCTGGAGCAGGGAAGGATAGCAATCAGCCCCAGCATTTT.

The sample holds a few counts of this clone. The chain links TRBV4-3 to TRBJ1-2, with D possibly TRBD1 on 6 matching bases. Trimming took off 3 bases at V and 3 bases at J, with 14 bases between the two ends. Germline assignment: CDR1 LGHNA and CDR2 YSLEER. The CDR3 contains 15 residues. DNA for the CDR3: TGCGCCAGCAGCCAGTCCGGACAGAACCACTATGGCTACACCTTC. Protein product: CASSQSGQNHYGYTF.

With regard to this clone: Distinct nucleotide sequences in the sample also encode this CDR3. The chain joins TRBV12-3 or TRBV12-4 to TRBJ2-5, with no clear D. The CDR3 spans 12 residues. V was trimmed by 2 bases and J by 4 bases, leaving 5 bases between them. The CDR3 sequence: CASSLKVETQYF. CDR3 coding DNA: TGTGCCAGCAGTTTAAAAGTAGAGACCCAGTACTTC.

The chain employs TRBV29-1 and TRBJ1-1; TRBD1 matches 8 bases. After removal of 5 bases from V and 7 bases from J, the junction contained 12 bases not matched to a gene. CDR1 is SQVTM, CDR2 ANQGSEA, per germline. The CDR3 has 14 amino acids. CDR3 in amino acids: CSVSKTTGALEAFF. The CDR3 DNA is TGCAGCGTTTCGAAAACGACAGGGGCCCTTGAAGCTTTCTTT.

The chain links TRBV5-4 to TRBJ2-2; 7 bases line up with TRBD2. The CDR3 has 15 residues. V lost 5 bases and J lost 4; bases outside the gene matches: 8. Germline V gene data show CDR1 as SGHNT and CDR2 as YYREEE (reference sequence). This CDR3 is CASSPLAGGTGELFF. DNA of the CDR3: TGTGCCAGCAGTCCCTTAGCGGGTGGCACCGGGGAGCTGTTTTTT.

The V and J genes are TRBV27 and TRBJ1-5, with 10 bases matching TRBD1. CDR3 length: 14 residues. CDR1 and CDR2 (germline): MNHEY, SMNVEV (reference sequence). With V trimmed by 6 bases and J by 5 bases, 4 bases remained unmatched. The CDR3: CASSADRGDQPQHF. CDR3 bases: TGTGCCAGCAGCGCGGACAGGGGGGATCAGCCCCAGCATTTT.

This clone occurred a few times. The chain combines TRBV3-1 (or the pseudogene TRBV3-2) with TRBJ2-7; D is perhaps TRBD1 (5 bases). Germline V lookup: CDR1 LGHDT, CDR2 YNNKEL (reference sequence). V was shortened by 0 bases and J by 2 bases, with 17 bases between the two germline ends. The CDR3 sequence is 17 residues long. The DNA for the CDR3 is TGTGCCAGCAGCCAAGATCTGAGTCCAGGGTACACCTACGAGCAGTACTTC. Translating it yields CASSQDLSPGYTYEQYF.